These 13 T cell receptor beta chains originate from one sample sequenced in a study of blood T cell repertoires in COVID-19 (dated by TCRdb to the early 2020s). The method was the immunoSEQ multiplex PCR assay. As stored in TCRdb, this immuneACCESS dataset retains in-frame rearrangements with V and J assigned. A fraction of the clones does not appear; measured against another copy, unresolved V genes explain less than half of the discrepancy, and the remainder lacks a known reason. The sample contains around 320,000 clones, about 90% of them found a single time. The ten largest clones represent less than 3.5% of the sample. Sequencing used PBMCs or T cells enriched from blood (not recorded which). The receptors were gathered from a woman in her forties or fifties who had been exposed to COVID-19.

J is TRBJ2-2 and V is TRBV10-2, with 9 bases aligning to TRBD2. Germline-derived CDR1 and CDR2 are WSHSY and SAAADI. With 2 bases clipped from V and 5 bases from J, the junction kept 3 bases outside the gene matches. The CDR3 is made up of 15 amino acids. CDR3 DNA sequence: TGCGCCAGCAGTGAGAGCGGGGGGTGGACCGGGGAGCTGTTTTTT. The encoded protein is CASSESGGWTGELFF.

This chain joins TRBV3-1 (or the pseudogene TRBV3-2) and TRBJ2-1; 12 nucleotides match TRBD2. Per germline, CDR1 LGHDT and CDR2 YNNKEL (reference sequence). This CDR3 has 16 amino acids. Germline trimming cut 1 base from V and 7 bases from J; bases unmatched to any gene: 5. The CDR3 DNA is TGTGCCAGCAGCCAAGTTCTAGCGGGGGGGCCGAATGAGCAGTTCTTC. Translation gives CASSQVLAGGPNEQFF.

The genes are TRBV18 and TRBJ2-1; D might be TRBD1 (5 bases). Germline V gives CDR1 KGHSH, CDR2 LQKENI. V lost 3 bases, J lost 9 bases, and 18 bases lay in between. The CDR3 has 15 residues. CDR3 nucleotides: TGTGCCAGCTCACCCATTGGACACCTTGGGGCTGAGCAGTTCTTC. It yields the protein CASSPIGHLGAEQFF.

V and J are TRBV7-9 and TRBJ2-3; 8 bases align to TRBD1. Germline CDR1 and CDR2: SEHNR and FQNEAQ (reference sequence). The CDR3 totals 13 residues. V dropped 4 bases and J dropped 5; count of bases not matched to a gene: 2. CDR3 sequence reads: CASSWTGQDTQYF. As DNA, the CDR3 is TGTGCCAGCAGCTGGACAGGGCAAGATACGCAGTATTTT.

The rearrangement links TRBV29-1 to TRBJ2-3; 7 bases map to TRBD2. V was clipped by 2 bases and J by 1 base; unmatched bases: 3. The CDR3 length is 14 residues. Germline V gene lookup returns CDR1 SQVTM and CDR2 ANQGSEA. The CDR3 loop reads CSVEYTSGTDTQYF. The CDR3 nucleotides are TGCAGCGTTGAATATACTAGCGGCACAGATACGCAGTATTTT.

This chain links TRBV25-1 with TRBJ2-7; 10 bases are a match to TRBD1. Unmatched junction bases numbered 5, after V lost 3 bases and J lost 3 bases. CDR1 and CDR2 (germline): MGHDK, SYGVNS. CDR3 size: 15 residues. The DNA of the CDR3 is TGTGCCAGCAGTGATTCCGGGACAGGGGTCTACGAGCAGTACTTC. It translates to CASSDSGTGVYEQYF.

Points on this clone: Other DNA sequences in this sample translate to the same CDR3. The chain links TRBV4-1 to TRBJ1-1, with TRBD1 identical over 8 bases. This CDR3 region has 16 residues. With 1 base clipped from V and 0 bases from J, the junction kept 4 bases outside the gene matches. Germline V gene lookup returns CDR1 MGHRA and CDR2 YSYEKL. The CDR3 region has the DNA TGCGCCAGCAGCCAAGGACAGGGGAGAATGAACACTGAAGCTTTCTTT. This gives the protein CASSQGQGRMNTEAFF.

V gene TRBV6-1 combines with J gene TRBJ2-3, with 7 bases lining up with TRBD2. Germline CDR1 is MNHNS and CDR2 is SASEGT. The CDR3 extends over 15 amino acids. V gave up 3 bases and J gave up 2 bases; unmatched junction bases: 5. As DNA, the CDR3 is TGTGCCAGCAGTGAGACGGGGGGAATCACAGATACGCAGTATTTT. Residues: CASSETGGITDTQYF.

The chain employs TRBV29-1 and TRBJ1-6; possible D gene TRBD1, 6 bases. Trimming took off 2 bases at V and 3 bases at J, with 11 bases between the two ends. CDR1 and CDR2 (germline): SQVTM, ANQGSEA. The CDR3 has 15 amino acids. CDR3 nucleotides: TGCAGCGTTGAAATACAGGGAAACTATAATTCACCCCTCCACTTT. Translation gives CSVEIQGNYNSPLHF.

CDR3 region: CASSQFLASYEQYF. CDR3 nucleotides: TGTGCCAGCAGCCAATTCCTAGCCTCCTACGAGCAGTACTTC. The chain couples TRBV3-1 (or the pseudogene TRBV3-2) to TRBJ2-7; tentative D call: TRBD2 (5 bases). Trimming removed 2 bases at V and 0 bases at J, with 8 bases between. This CDR3 has 14 residues. The V gene's germline CDR1 is LGHDT and CDR2 YNNKEL (reference sequence).

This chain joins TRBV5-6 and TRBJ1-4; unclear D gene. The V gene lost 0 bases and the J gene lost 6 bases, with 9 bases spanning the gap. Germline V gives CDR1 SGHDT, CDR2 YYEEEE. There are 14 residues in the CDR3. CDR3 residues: CASSLVQVDEKLFF. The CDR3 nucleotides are TGTGCCAGCAGCTTGGTGCAGGTGGATGAAAAACTGTTTTTT.

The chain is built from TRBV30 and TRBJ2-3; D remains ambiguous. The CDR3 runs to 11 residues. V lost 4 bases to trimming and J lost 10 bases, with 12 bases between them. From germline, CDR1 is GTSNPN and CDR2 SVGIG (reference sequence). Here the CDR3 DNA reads TGTGCCTGGATGAGAGCTAATTCGCAGTATTTT. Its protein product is CAWMRANSQYF.

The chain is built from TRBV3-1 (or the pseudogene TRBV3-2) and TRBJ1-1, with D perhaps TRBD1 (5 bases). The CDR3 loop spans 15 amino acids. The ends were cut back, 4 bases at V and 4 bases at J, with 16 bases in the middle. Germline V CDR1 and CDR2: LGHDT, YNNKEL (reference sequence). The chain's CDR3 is CASSRRGGGGTEAFF. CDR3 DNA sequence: TGTGCCAGCAGCCGACGGGGCGGGGGGGGCACTGAAGCTTTCTTT.